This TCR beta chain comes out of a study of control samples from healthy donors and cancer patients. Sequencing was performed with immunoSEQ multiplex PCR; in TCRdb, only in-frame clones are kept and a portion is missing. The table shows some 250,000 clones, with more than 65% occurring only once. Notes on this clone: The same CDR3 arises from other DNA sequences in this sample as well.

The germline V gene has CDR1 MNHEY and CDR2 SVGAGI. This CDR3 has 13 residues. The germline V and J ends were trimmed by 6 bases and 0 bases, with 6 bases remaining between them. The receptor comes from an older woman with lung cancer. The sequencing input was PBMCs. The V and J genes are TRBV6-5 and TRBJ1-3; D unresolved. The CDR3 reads CASSSFSGNTIYF. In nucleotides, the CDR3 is TGTGCCAGCAGCAGTTTCTCTGGAAACACCATATATTTT.